The 6 T cell receptor beta chains reported below all come from one sample, sequenced in a study of T cell changes during pregnancy in multiple sclerosis. Sequenced by immunoSEQ multiplex PCR; TCRdb stores in-frame clones only, minus some. The sample includes more than 95,000 clones, roughly 93% of them seen just once. The starting material was peripheral blood, obtained after pregnancy. Receptors originate from a female donor with multiple sclerosis, enrolled in a pregnancy study.

This chain joins TRBV6-5 and TRBJ1-1, with a possible D match to TRBD1 (5 bases). There are 14 residues in the CDR3. In germline, CDR1 is MNHEY, CDR2 SVGAGI. Trimming removed 7 bases from V and 3 bases from J, with 15 bases in between. CDR3 region: CASTWGRGYTEAFF. The CDR3 region has the DNA TGTGCCAGCACATGGGGTCGGGGGTACACTGAAGCTTTCTTT.

This clone was seen a single time. This chain connects TRBV5-4 to TRBJ1-1; D perhaps matches TRBD1 (6 bases). V was clipped by 6 bases and J by 4 bases, with 13 bases between them. The CDR3 is made up of 13 amino acids. Looked up from germline, CDR1 is SGHNT and CDR2 is YYREEE (reference sequence). The CDR3 is CASTQGGGTEAFF. In DNA form, the CDR3 reads TGTGCCAGCACACAGGGCGGGGGCACTGAAGCTTTCTTT.

The chain combines TRBV7-3 with TRBJ2-6; maybe TRBD1 (6 bases). V lost 4 bases and J lost 4, with 20 bases in between. From germline, CDR1 is SGHTA and CDR2 FQGTGA. This CDR3 is 18 amino acids long. CDR3 DNA sequence: TGTGCCAGCAGCTCGGACAGTCCTATGGTATTCGGGGCCAACGTCCTGACTTTC. Amino acids: CASSSDSPMVFGANVLTF.

The genes are TRBV7-2 and TRBJ1-2, with 7 bases aligning to TRBD1. The CDR3 is 15 amino acids. Germline lookup yields CDR1 SGHTA and CDR2 FQGNSA. V shed 3 bases and J 1 base; nucleotides not matched to a gene: 5. This chain's CDR3 is CASSFTGTVNYGYTF. As DNA, the CDR3 is TGTGCCAGCAGCTTCACCGGGACAGTTAACTATGGCTACACCTTC.

The V and J genes are TRBV28 and TRBJ2-6; D is unclear. V lost 5 bases to trimming and J lost 4 bases, with 12 bases between them. The CDR3 has 15 amino acids. Germline CDR1 and CDR2: MDHEN and SYDVKM. CDR3 DNA: TGTGCCAGCAGTCGACCAATCGGGGGGGCCAACGTCCTGACTTTC. It is translated as CASSRPIGGANVLTF.

The gene calls are TRBV9 and TRBJ2-1; a weak D match, TRBD1 (6 bases). Trimming shortened V by 4 bases and J by 2 bases, and 7 bases separated the two germline ends. CDR3 length equals 13 residues. Germline V lookup: CDR1 SGDLS, CDR2 YYNGEE. CDR3 sequence reads: CASSSGAYNEQFF. CDR3 nucleotides: TGTGCCAGCAGCTCAGGGGCCTACAATGAGCAGTTCTTC.